The source of this TCR beta chain is a study of cytotoxic CD8 clonotypes in ibrutinib-treated CLL. The germline V gene encodes CDR1 SGHDN and CDR2 FVKESK. Trimming cost V 3 bases and J 9 bases, with 20 bases left between them. The CDR3 is 15 residues long. The method was immunoSEQ multiplex PCR; TCRdb's version includes in-frame clones alone and lacks a portion of them. The table lists about 310,000 clones, roughly 85% of them singletons, with under 8.5% in the top ten. In this sample, this clone turned up once. Sequences were derived from PBMCs, sampled before ibrutinib treatment. This chain links TRBV14 with TRBJ1-2, with D possibly TRBD1 on 6 matching bases. The receptor's source is a human donor with chronic lymphocytic leukemia. CDR3 nucleotides: TGTGCCAGCAGCCAGGGCACACGGGACATAGAGAGCTACACCTTC. Translating it yields CASSQGTRDIESYTF.